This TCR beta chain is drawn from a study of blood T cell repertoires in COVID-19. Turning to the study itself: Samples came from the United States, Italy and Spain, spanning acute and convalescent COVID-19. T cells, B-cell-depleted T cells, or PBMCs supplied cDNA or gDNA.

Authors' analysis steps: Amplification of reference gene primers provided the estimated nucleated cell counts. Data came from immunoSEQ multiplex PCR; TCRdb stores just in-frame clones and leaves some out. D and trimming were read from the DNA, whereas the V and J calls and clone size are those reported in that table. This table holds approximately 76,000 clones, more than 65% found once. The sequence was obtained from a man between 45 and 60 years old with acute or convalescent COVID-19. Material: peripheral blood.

CDR3 sequence: CASRANTEAFF. In DNA form, the CDR3 reads TGTGCCAGCAGGGCGAACACTGAAGCTTTCTTT. This chain joins TRBV12-3 or TRBV12-4 and TRBJ1-1; D is uncertain. Trimming stripped 6 bases from V and 1 base from J, with 3 bases between. This CDR3 is built from 11 residues.